This T cell receptor (beta chain) came from a study of blood T cells in healthy people across ages (dated by TCRdb to the mid-2010s). Study-wide context: In model experiments, template switching captured about one uniquely barcoded TCR beta cDNA molecule for every two T cells. The study measured age-related changes in TCR beta repertoire diversity using deep sequencing normalized with unique cDNA molecular identifiers. Donors were grouped into four age groups: young (average roughly 17 years), middle-aged (39), aged (about 60) and long-lived (less than 85). For two donors (one aged 18 to 30 and one aged 80 or older), the study analyzed two additional independent replicas of 1 million unique cDNA reads from the same blood draw. What the authors observed across the whole study: The CMV infection status of donors was not known, potentially confounding age-related changes in expanded clonotypes. Compared with the aged group, the long-lived group had more naive CD4+ T cells, fewer expanded clones and increased TCR diversity, a pattern suggesting age selection. Conclusive comparison of naive and antigen-experienced compartments was prevented by the profiling of bulk unsorted PBMCs. As age increased, observed TCR beta diversity per million T cells dropped in a roughly linear way, and a significant reduction was already evident by age 40. Estimates of total diversity from one million sequenced T cells were regarded as lower bounds and underestimates. A strong correlation was found between observed TCR beta diversity and the percentage of naive T cells measured by flow cytometry.

The library was made by 5' RACE. TCRdb records Illumina HiSeq 2500 as the sequencer. The second PCR ran for about 6 to 12 cycles and used a J-beta primer mix along with a sample-barcoded 5' primer. A template-switch 5' adaptor carrying 12 random nucleotides introduced a unique molecular identifier onto each TCR beta cDNA molecule. At least 2.5 million CDR3-containing paired-end reads were obtained from each sample. First-strand cDNA was synthesized from all RNA with the Mint cDNA synthesis kit, primed by a TRBC-specific oligonucleotide. After uracil-DNA glycosylase treatment, a first 18-cycle PCR used universal primers M1SS and BC2_uni_R on all cDNA. Under the source paper's analysis protocol: For normalization, 1 million high-quality reads were randomly selected from each sample, with every read carrying a distinct molecular identifier. Reads sharing molecular identifiers were discarded rather than binned into consensus sequences. MiTCR, set to a Q25 quality threshold and the strictest error-elimination algorithm, was used for CDR3 identification, clonotype clustering and error correction. A nonparametric unseen species model using Euler transformation provided a lower-bound estimate of total TCR beta diversity. TCRdb redid the processing of the public reads, applying fastp at Q25 and MiXCR, and retained in-frame beta chains. Identical CDR3 proteins give one entry, which carries the most common genes and DNA. The V and J calls and clone size are TCRdb's, not the authors'. This sample is represented by roughly 1,100,000 distinct CDR3 sequences; 25% of them were singletons. Together, the top ten hold 0.75% of the sample.

This clonotype has just a few counts. The specificity of this receptor is unknown. The sample holds no much larger clone one base away, and base qualities are not on file. The donors were 40 or so Caucasian individuals from Russia, aged roughly 6 to 100 years, who were systemically healthy. Roughly 10 milliliters of peripheral blood were drawn from each donor into EDTA-treated Vacutainer tubes. PBMCs were isolated by Ficoll-Paque density-gradient centrifugation, with at least 6 million obtained per sample. Total RNA was extracted from PBMCs with Trizol reagent, with at least 6 micrograms obtained per sample. For every donor, an aliquot of PBMCs went through flow cytometry to measure the percentages of naive CD45RAhigh/CD27high T cells. This same sample was also taken into another study, of T cells of mothers and their children. As described in the second report: The donors were nine systemically healthy Caucasian individuals, made up of three mothers and their six children. cDNA synthesis used all of the extracted RNA, with 1.5 ug of RNA in each 15 ul reaction. In the second PCR, sample barcodes and 2-4 random nucleotides were introduced via the M1S primer. Each mother yielded over 9.5 million TCR beta CDR3 reads and each child a few million reads. Thymic selection shapes the output of TCR recombination in a similar way in related and unrelated pairs, and inherited differences have a minor effect. Normalized repertoire overlap was always found to be slightly, but never significantly, higher in related mother-child pairs than in unrelated mother-child pairs. No persistent microchimeric T cell clones were detected, at a sensitivity of around 97 clones per million clonotypes. To look for features that set related mother-child pairs apart from unrelated individuals, the researchers ran deep NGS to compare the TCR beta repertoires of mothers and children. Mothers averaged roughly 40 +/- 4 years of age and children averaged around 10 +/- 4 years. After adapter ligation was performed with NEBNext reagents, the libraries were sequenced on an Illumina HiSeq 2000 with 100+100 nt paired-end reads. To avoid cross-contamination, the mother libraries and the child libraries were prepared a month apart and sequenced in separate runs. For each donor, between roughly 450,000 and 2,200,000 distinct TCR beta clonotypes were identified. Naive TCR beta clonotypes were estimated from low-frequency clonotypes matched to each donor's FACS-determined naive share, without sorting.

The sequence came from a girl aged 2 to 10 in good health. The sample was blood.

In nucleotides, the sequence is TGCGCCAGCAGTGAGGCAATGAATTTGAACTATGGCTACACCTTC. The resulting protein is CASSEAMNLNYGYTF. Recombination connected TRBV10-2 to TRBJ1-2, with no confidently assigned D gene. The CDR3 has 15 amino acids, counting the end cysteine and phenylalanine. Just the 45-base CDR3 DNA is kept, in frame starting at base 1. In the germline V gene, CDR1 corresponds to WSHSY and CDR2 to SAAADI. The trim is 2 bases for V and 2 bases for J, with a gap of 12 bases between the germline ends.